Shown below are 32 T cell receptor beta chains from a single sample sequenced in a study of shared clonotypes between healthy human individuals. Naive CD8 cells lacked CD45RO, underwent positive selection for CCR7 and left out terminally differentiated effector memory CD45RA+ cells. Profiling relied on immunoSEQ multiplex PCR, and the TCRdb table lists in-frame clones only, not all of them. Of approximately 2,200,000 clones detected, 90% to 95% appear once; the ten largest clones hold 1.5% to 2%. The sample comprised naive CD8+ T cells from PBMCs. The receptors derive from a man aged 18 to 35 in good health. Some clones in this sample may be carry-over from other donors' samples.

The chain carries TRBV11-2 and TRBJ2-7; maybe TRBD1 (6 bases). Germline values: CDR1 SGHAT, CDR2 FQNNGV. The CDR3 consists of 13 residues. The germline V and J ends were trimmed by 3 bases and 2 bases, with 8 bases remaining between them. The CDR3 DNA follows: TGTGCCAGCAGCTTTGAGGGGGCCTACGAGCAGTACTTC. As protein: CASSFEGAYEQYF.

The chain employs TRBV7-8 and TRBJ2-7, with D perhaps TRBD1 (6 bases). V lost 2 bases, J lost 0 bases, and 20 bases lay in between. Germline CDR1 is SGHVS and CDR2 is FQNEAQ. The CDR3 has 18 amino acids. CDR3 DNA sequence: TGTGCCAGCAGCTTATACCCCCCTGTAGGACAGCACTCCTACGAGCAGTACTTC. Its protein is CASSLYPPVGQHSYEQYF.

The J gene is TRBJ1-1, the V gene TRBV27, with TRBD1 identical over 7 bases. Germline trimming cut 8 bases from V and 3 bases from J; bases unmatched to any gene: 15. The germline V gene encodes CDR1 MNHEY and CDR2 SMNVEV (reference sequence). The CDR3 loop spans 16 amino acids. CDR3 region: CASDPKGTAGDTEAFF. CDR3 bases: TGTGCCAGCGACCCAAAGGGGACAGCTGGGGACACTGAAGCTTTCTTT.

The CDR3: CASSLLREGQTEQFF. CDR3 DNA sequence: TGTGCCAGCAGTTTATTACGGGAGGGCCAGACTGAGCAGTTCTTC. This chain joins TRBV27 and TRBJ2-1; 8 bases map to TRBD2. The CDR3 has 15 amino acids. Looked up from germline, CDR1 is MNHEY and CDR2 is SMNVEV (reference sequence). J gave up 9 bases and V 1 base, and 8 bases lay outside the gene matches.

The chain combines TRBV5-6 with TRBJ2-2; TRBD2 matches at 8 bases. This CDR3 is 15 amino acids long. Germline-derived CDR1 and CDR2 are SGHDT and YYEEEE. Trimming removed 0 bases from V and 4 bases from J; junction bases left unmatched: 2. CDR3 in DNA: TGTGCCAGCAGCTTGGCACGGGGGGGCACCGGGGAGCTGTTTTTT. It translates to CASSLARGGTGELFF.

V gene TRBV9 combines with J gene TRBJ2-7, with D hard to call. Germline assignment: CDR1 SGDLS and CDR2 YYNGEE. Trimming cost V 4 bases and J 4 bases, with 21 bases left between them. The CDR3 length is 16 residues. The CDR3 region has the DNA TGTGCCAGCAGCTCCAACCCGTCTCCTGCAAAGTACGAGCAGTACTTC. Translating gives CASSSNPSPAKYEQYF.

This clone is a singleton in its sample. At the DNA level, this CDR3 is encoded by other sequences in the same sample as well. The chain joins TRBV7-9 to TRBJ2-5; a weak D match, TRBD1 (5 bases). Germline lookup yields CDR1 SEHNR and CDR2 FQNEAQ (reference sequence). The germline V and J ends were trimmed by 0 bases and 5 bases, with 10 bases remaining between them. CDR3 size: 14 residues. CDR3 sequence (DNA): TGTGCCAGCAGCTTAGCATTAGGGGTGGAGACCCAGTACTTC. The encoded protein is CASSLALGVETQYF.

The gene calls are TRBV7-9 and TRBJ2-7; 9 bases match TRBD1. Trimming cost V 5 bases and J 2 bases; bases outside gene matches: 7. The CDR3 is 15 residues long. Germline lookup yields CDR1 SEHNR and CDR2 FQNEAQ (reference sequence). The CDR3 sequence: CASSAGTGYPYEQYF. DNA for the CDR3: TGTGCCAGCAGCGCCGGGACAGGGTACCCCTACGAGCAGTACTTC.

The rearrangement links TRBV27 to TRBJ1-1; D may be TRBD1 (6 bases). The CDR3 runs 16 residues. The germline V gene encodes CDR1 MNHEY and CDR2 SMNVEV (reference sequence). V shed 3 bases and J shed 1 base, with 15 bases lying between them. CDR3 residues: CASSFLDRSRNTEAFF. CDR3 sequence (DNA): TGTGCCAGCAGTTTCTTGGACAGATCTAGGAACACTGAAGCTTTCTTT.

This sequence joins TRBV5-1 and TRBJ1-1; D might be TRBD1 (6 bases). Deletions cut 1 base from V and 0 bases from J, with 10 bases between. The CDR3 is 15 residues long. Germline V gene sequence: CDR1 SGHRS, CDR2 YFSETQ. CDR3 nucleotides: TGCGCCAGCAGCTTGATAGACAGGATGAACACTGAAGCTTTCTTT. Protein: CASSLIDRMNTEAFF. Based on the CDR3 plus reference TRBV5-1 and TRBJ1-1, the full variable domain is KAGVTQTPRYLIKTRGQQVTLSCSPISGHRSVSWYQQTPGQGLQFLFEYFSETQRNKGNFPGRFSGRQFSNSRSEMNVSTLELGDSALYLCASSLIDRMNTEAFFGQGTRLTVV.

The chain is built from TRBV9 and TRBJ2-2; D remains unclear. CDR3 length: 12 residues. Trimming took 3 bases from V and 7 from J, leaving 7 bases between them. Germline CDR1 reads SGDLS; CDR2 reads YYNGEE. Written as DNA, the CDR3 is TGTGCCAGCAGCGAGGGCGGCGGGGAGCTGTTTTTT. It specifies CASSEGGGELFF.

The V gene is TRBV10-3, the J gene TRBJ1-2; TRBD1 is a possible D gene (5 bases). The CDR3 totals 12 residues. Trimming stripped 5 bases from V and 12 bases from J, with 16 bases between. Germline V gives CDR1 ENHRY, CDR2 SYGVKD. This CDR3 is CAISQPSGGDTF. CDR3 in DNA: TGTGCCATCAGTCAACCTAGTGGAGGGGACACCTTC.

The V gene is TRBV11-1, the J gene TRBJ2-7; D is unclear. Trimming stripped 6 bases from V and 2 bases from J, with 8 bases between. Germline lookup yields CDR1 SGHAT and CDR2 FQDESV (reference sequence). The CDR3 extends over 12 amino acids. CDR3 in DNA: TGTGCCAGCAGGGACGGTACCTACGAGCAGTACTTC. Protein: CASRDGTYEQYF. The entire variable domain, with the rest obtained from reference TRBV11-1 and TRBJ2-7, is as follows: EAEVAQSPRYKITEKSQAVAFWCDPISGHATLYWYRQILGQGPELLVQFQDESVVDDSQLPKDRFSAERLKGVDSTLKIQPAELGDSAMYLCASRDGTYEQYFGPGTRLTVT.

The chain combines TRBV6-6 with TRBJ2-1; 8 nucleotides line up with TRBD2. CDR1 and CDR2 from the germline V gene are MNHNY and SVGAGI (reference sequence). J lost 10 bases, V lost 4 bases, and 12 bases had no gene match. This CDR3 contains 15 residues. The DNA for the CDR3 is TGTGCCAGCAGTTTAACTAGCGGCCCTACTTGGGAGCAGTTCTTC. Residues: CASSLTSGPTWEQFF.

J is TRBJ2-7 and V is TRBV7-2, with a weak D call TRBD2 (6 bases). Germline CDR1 and CDR2: SGHTA and FQGNSA. The CDR3 totals 15 residues. V was shortened by 4 bases and J by 2 bases, with 15 bases between the two germline ends. The CDR3 reads CASSSTSPIPYEQYF. CDR3 nucleotides: TGTGCCAGCAGCTCTACTAGCCCAATCCCCTACGAGCAGTACTTC.

The chain carries TRBV7-9 and TRBJ2-4, with D tentatively TRBD2 (6 bases). CDR3 length equals 15 residues. Trimming removed 6 bases at V and 3 bases at J, with 15 bases between. Germline CDR1 reads SEHNR; CDR2 reads FQNEAQ (reference sequence). CDR3 sequence reads: CASRPDLGGKNIQYF. The CDR3 coding sequence is TGTGCCAGCAGACCGGACTTGGGGGGCAAAAACATTCAGTACTTC.

A remark on this clone: This sample includes further DNA sequences coding for the same CDR3. The chain uses TRBV7-9 and TRBJ2-7, with TRBD1 as a possible D gene (5 bases). The CDR3 is 12 residues long. Trimming pared 3 bases from V and 4 bases from J, leaving 7 bases between. From germline, CDR1 is SEHNR and CDR2 FQNEAQ (reference sequence). The CDR3 is CASSLTAYEQYF. The CDR3 nucleotides are TGTGCCAGCAGCTTGACAGCTTACGAGCAGTACTTC. The variable domain in full, completed from reference TRBV7-9 and TRBJ2-7, reads DTGVSQNPRHKITKRGQNVTFRCDPISEHNRLYWYRQTLGQGPEFLTYFQNEAQLEKSRLLSDRFSAERPKGSFSTLEIQRTEQGDSAMYLCASSLTAYEQYFGPGTRLTVT.

The chain recombines TRBV11-2 with TRBJ2-7; D not certain. Germline CDR1 SGHAT, CDR2 FQNNGV. V lost 1 base, J lost 5 bases, and 18 bases lay in between. The CDR3 runs to 16 residues. The CDR3 here is CASSLGTGPGYDEQYF. CDR3 nucleotide sequence: TGTGCCAGCAGCTTAGGGACGGGCCCCGGGTACGACGAGCAGTACTTC.

V gene TRBV27 combines with J gene TRBJ2-6, with D perhaps TRBD1 (5 bases). Germline V gene sequence: CDR1 MNHEY, CDR2 SMNVEV (reference sequence). The V and J ends lost 2 bases and 4 bases respectively, with 9 bases between them. There are 15 residues in the CDR3. This chain's CDR3 is CASSLVGQGANVLTF. The CDR3 DNA sequence: TGTGCCAGCAGTTTAGTGGGGCAAGGGGCCAACGTCCTGACTTTC.

Comments on this clone: Other DNA sequences in the sample encode the same CDR3. This rearrangement joins TRBV6-5 to TRBJ2-7; D gene unclear. This CDR3 has 11 amino acids. Trimming removed 2 bases at V and 7 bases at J, with 6 bases between. Per the germline V gene, CDR1 is MNHEY and CDR2 is SVGAGI. CDR3 residues: CASSYGREQYF. The CDR3 DNA sequence: TGTGCCAGCAGTTACGGGCGGGAGCAGTACTTC.

For the CDR3, the DNA is TGTGCCAGCAGCTCCAGCGGGGCCAGCTCTGGGGCCAACGTCCTGACTTTC. Translation gives CASSSSGASSGANVLTF. J is TRBJ2-6 and V is TRBV7-9; the match to TRBD2 covers 7 bases. Germline V CDR1 and CDR2: SEHNR, FQNEAQ (reference sequence). CDR3 length: 17 residues. After removal of 4 bases from V and 0 bases from J, the junction contained 6 bases not matched to a gene.

The V gene is TRBV27, the J gene TRBJ1-1; D is possibly TRBD1 (6 bases). Deletions cut 6 bases from V and 8 bases from J, with 10 bases between. CDR3 length equals 11 residues. From germline, CDR1 is MNHEY and CDR2 SMNVEV (reference sequence). CDR3 bases: TGTGCCAGCAGGGGGGGCAGGGAAGCTTTCTTT. Protein sequence: CASRGGREAFF.

This chain links TRBV5-6 with TRBJ2-7; 12 bases map to TRBD2. Germline V gives CDR1 SGHDT, CDR2 YYEEEE. Unmatched junction bases numbered 3, after V lost 3 bases and J lost 2 bases. The length of the CDR3 is 15 residues. CDR3 in DNA: TGTGCCAGCAGCTGGACTAGCGGGGCCACCTACGAGCAGTACTTC. Amino acid sequence: CASSWTSGATYEQYF.

This clone was seen just once. Here the CDR3 reads CASSPIAGETQTQYF. DNA of the CDR3: TGTGCCAGCAGTCCGATCGCGGGAGAGACTCAGACCCAGTACTTC. The chain employs TRBV27 and TRBJ2-5; 7 positions agree with TRBD2. This CDR3 is built from 15 residues. Germline values: CDR1 MNHEY, CDR2 SMNVEV (reference sequence). V shed 5 bases, J shed 6 bases, and the junction held 12 bases outside the gene matches.

This sequence joins TRBV27 and TRBJ1-5, with unresolved D. V lost 2 bases to trimming and J lost 0 bases, with 8 bases between them. Germline V CDR1 and CDR2: MNHEY, SMNVEV (reference sequence). The CDR3 runs to 15 residues. CDR3 bases: TGTGCCAGCAGTTTAGGCAGTTATAGCAATCAGCCCCAGCATTTT. Its protein product is CASSLGSYSNQPQHF.

V and J are TRBV11-2 and TRBJ2-7, with 8 bases matching TRBD2. In germline, CDR1 is SGHAT, CDR2 FQNNGV. This CDR3 has 18 amino acids. The V segment lost 1 base and the J segment 0 bases; nucleotides outside the gene matches: 11. CDR3 in DNA: TGTGCCAGCAGCTTAGCCCGCCGCCTGGCGGGAGGCTCCTACGAGCAGTACTTC. As protein: CASSLARRLAGGSYEQYF.

The gene calls are TRBV18 and TRBJ2-2; D gene uncertain. The germline V gene encodes CDR1 KGHSH and CDR2 LQKENI. This CDR3 region has 17 residues. Trimming left V 1 base short and J 4 bases short, with 16 bases between. For the CDR3, the DNA is TGTGCCAGCTCACCACGTCGGCTGATGGGGTCCACCGGGGAGCTGTTTTTT. This translates into CASSPRRLMGSTGELFF.

The V call is TRBV7-3, the J call TRBJ2-2; D might be TRBD2 (6 bases). The V end was cut by 5 bases, the J end by 1 base, with 11 bases between. The CDR3 covers 15 residues. Germline V gene data show CDR1 as SGHTA and CDR2 as FQGTGA. CDR3 nucleotides: TGTGCCAGCAGCCCCCGGGACTGGAACACCGGGGAGCTGTTTTTT. Translating gives CASSPRDWNTGELFF.

V is TRBV7-8 and J is TRBJ2-7, with D possibly matching TRBD2 (5 bases). Trimming stripped 1 base from V and 3 bases from J, with 10 bases between. Germline CDR1 reads SGHVS; CDR2 reads FQNEAQ. The CDR3 runs to 14 residues. The CDR3 spells CASSLVGESYEQYF. In DNA, the CDR3 is TGTGCCAGCAGCTTAGTGGGAGAGAGCTACGAGCAGTACTTC. Variable domain in full (rest from reference TRBV7-8 and TRBJ2-7): GAGVSQSPRYKVAKRGQDVALRCDPISGHVSLFWYQQALGQGPEFLTYFQNEAQLDKSGLPSDRFFAERPEGSVSTLKIQRTQQEDSAVYLCASSLVGESYEQYFGPGTRLTVT.

The rearrangement joins TRBV29-1 to TRBJ1-2; no definite D call. CDR1 is SQVTM, CDR2 ANQGSEA, per germline. This CDR3 is 13 amino acids long. Trimming pared 7 bases from V and 4 bases from J, leaving 16 bases between. This chain's CDR3 is CSGLTPEGYGYTF. CDR3 bases: TGCAGCGGCTTGACACCGGAGGGCTATGGCTACACCTTC.

The chain couples TRBV29-1 to TRBJ2-7; D ambiguous. CDR3 length: 14 amino acids. The ends were cut back, 4 bases at V and 2 bases at J, with 15 bases in the middle. Germline V gene lookup returns CDR1 SQVTM and CDR2 ANQGSEA. The CDR3 spells CSVGEPGPTYEQYF. The CDR3 DNA follows: TGCAGCGTTGGAGAACCAGGCCCGACCTACGAGCAGTACTTC.

The chain has TRBV7-9 and TRBJ2-1, with 11 bases lining up with TRBD2. This CDR3 has 17 residues. V shed 5 bases and J 1 base; nucleotides not matched to a gene: 7. The germline CDR1 and CDR2 sequences are SEHNR and FQNEAQ (reference sequence). In DNA, the CDR3 is TGTGCCAGCAGCAGCACCGGGACTAGCGGTTCCTACAATGAGCAGTTCTTC. It yields the protein CASSSTGTSGSYNEQFF.